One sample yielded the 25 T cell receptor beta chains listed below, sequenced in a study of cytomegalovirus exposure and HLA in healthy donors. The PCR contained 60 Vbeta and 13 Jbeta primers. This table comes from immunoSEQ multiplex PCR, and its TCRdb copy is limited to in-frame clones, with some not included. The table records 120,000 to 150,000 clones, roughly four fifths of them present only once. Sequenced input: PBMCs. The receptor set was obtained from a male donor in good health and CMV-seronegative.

Here the CDR3 DNA reads TGCGCCAGCAGCCAAGATCCCGGGACTAGCGGGAACTACGAGCAGTACTTC. This translates into CASSQDPGTSGNYEQYF. V is TRBV4-3 and J is TRBJ2-7; 13 bases are shared with TRBD2. The trim removed 0 bases at V and 3 bases at J, leaving 5 bases unmatched. CDR1 and CDR2 from the germline V gene are LGHNA and YSLEER. The CDR3 extends over 17 amino acids.

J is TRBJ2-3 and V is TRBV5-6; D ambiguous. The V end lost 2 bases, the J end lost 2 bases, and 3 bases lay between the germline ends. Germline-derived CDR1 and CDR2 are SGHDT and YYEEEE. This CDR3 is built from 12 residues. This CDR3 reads CASSLLTDTQYF. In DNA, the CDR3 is TGTGCCAGCAGCTTACTCACAGATACGCAGTATTTT.

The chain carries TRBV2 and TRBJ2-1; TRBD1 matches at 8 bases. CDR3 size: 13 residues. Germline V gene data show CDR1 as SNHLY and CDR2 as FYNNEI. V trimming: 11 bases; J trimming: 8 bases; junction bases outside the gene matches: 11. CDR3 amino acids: CAEGQGWGYEQFF. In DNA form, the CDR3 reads TGTGCCGAAGGACAGGGTTGGGGATATGAGCAGTTCTTC.

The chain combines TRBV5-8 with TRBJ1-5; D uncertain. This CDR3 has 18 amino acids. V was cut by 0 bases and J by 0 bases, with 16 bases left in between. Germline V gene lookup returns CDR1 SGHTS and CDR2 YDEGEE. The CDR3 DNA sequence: TGTGCCAGCAGCTTGGGCCGATCACCAGCGCTTAGCAATCAGCCCCAGCATTTT. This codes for CASSLGRSPALSNQPQHF.

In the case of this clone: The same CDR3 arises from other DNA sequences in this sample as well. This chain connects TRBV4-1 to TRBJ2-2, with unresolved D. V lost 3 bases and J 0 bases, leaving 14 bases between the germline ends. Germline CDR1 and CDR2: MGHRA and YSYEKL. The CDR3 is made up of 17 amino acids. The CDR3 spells CASSQDQETPNTGELFF. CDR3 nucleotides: TGCGCCAGCAGCCAGGATCAAGAGACACCGAACACCGGGGAGCTGTTTTTT.

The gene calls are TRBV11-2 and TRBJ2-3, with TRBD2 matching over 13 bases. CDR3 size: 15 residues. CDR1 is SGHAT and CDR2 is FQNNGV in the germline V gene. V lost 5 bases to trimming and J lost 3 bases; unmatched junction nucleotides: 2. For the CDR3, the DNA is TGTGCCAGCAGCACGACTAGCGGGAGGACAGATACGCAGTATTTT. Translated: CASSTTSGRTDTQYF. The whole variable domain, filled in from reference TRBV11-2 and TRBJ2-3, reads EAGVAQSPRYKIIEKRQSVAFWCNPISGHATLYWYQQILGQGPKLLIQFQNNGVVDDSQLPKDRFSAERLKGVDSTLKIQPAKLEDSAVYLCASSTTSGRTDTQYFGPGTRLTVL.

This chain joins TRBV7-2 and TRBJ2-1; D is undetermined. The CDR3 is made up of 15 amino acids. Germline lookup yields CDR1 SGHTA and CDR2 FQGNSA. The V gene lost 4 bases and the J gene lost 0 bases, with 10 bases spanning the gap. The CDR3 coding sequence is TGTGCCAGCAGCTCTCCCCCCCGCTCCTACAATGAGCAGTTCTTC. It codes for CASSSPPRSYNEQFF.

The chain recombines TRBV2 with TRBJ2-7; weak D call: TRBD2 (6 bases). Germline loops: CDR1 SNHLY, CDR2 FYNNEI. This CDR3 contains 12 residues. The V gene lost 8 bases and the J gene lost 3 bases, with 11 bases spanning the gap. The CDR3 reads CASGTWGYEQYF. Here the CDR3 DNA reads TGTGCCAGCGGGACTTGGGGCTACGAGCAGTACTTC.

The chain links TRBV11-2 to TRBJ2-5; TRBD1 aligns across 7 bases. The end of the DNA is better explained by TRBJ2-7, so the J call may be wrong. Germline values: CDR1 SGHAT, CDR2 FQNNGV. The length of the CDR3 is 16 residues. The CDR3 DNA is TGTGCCAGCAGCCGGTCCCGACAGGGAAGCTCCTACGAGCAGTACTTC. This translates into CASSRSRQGSSYEQYF.

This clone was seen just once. As DNA, the CDR3 is TGTGCCAGCAGTGCAGGGGTCTATAATTCACCCCTCCACTTT. Its translation: CASSAGVYNSPLHF. The chain has TRBV2 and TRBJ1-6, with D possibly being TRBD1 (6 bases). V lost 4 bases and J 3 bases, leaving 7 bases between the germline ends. The CDR3 is 14 amino acids. CDR1 is SNHLY and CDR2 is FYNNEI in the germline V gene.

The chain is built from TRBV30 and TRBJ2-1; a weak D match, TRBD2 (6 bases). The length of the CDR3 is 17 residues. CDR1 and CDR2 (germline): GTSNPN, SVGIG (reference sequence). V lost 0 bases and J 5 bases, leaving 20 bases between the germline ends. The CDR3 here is CAWSVGASGGDHNEQFF. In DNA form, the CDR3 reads TGTGCCTGGAGTGTAGGAGCCTCTGGCGGGGACCACAATGAGCAGTTCTTC.

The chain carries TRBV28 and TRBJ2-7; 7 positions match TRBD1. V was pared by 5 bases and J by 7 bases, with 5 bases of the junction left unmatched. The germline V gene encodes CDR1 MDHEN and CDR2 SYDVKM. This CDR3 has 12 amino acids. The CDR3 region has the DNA TGTGCCAGCAGTCAGACAGGGTGGGAGCAGTACTTC. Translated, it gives CASSQTGWEQYF.

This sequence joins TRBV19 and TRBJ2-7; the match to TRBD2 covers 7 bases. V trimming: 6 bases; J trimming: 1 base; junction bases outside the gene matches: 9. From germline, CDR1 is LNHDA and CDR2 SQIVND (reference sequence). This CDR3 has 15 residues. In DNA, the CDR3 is TGTGCCAGTAGCCCTCTAGCGGACGGTTCCTACGAGCAGTACTTC. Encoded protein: CASSPLADGSYEQYF.

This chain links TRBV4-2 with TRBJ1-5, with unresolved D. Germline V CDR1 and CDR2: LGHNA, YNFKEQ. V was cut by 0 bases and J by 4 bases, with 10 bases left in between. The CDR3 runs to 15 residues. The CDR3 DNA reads TGTGCCAGCAGCCAAGATTTGATAGTAAATCAGCCCCAGCATTTT. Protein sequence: CASSQDLIVNQPQHF.

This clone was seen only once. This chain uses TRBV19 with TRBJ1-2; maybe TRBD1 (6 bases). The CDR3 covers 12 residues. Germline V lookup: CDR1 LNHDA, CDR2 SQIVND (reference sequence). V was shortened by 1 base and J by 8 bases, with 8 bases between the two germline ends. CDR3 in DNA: TGTGCCAGTAGTATAGGGACAGCAGGCTACACCTTC. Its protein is CASSIGTAGYTF.

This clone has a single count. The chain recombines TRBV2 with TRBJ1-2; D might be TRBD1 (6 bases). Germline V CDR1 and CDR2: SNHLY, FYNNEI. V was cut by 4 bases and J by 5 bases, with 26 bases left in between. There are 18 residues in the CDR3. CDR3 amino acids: CASSGLARDRSTLYGYTF. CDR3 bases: TGTGCCAGCAGTGGCCTGGCGCGAGACAGGTCCACCCTTTATGGCTACACCTTC.

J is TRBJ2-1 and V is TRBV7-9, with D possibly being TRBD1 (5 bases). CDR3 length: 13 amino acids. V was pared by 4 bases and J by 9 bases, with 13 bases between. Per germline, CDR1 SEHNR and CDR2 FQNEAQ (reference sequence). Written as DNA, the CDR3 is TGTGCCAGCAGCTCAGACCAGGGAACTGAGCAGTTCTTC. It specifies CASSSDQGTEQFF.

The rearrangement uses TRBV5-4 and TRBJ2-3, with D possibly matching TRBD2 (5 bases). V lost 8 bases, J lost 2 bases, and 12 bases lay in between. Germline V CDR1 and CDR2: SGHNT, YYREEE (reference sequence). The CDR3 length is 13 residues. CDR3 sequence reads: CASQDSDTDTQYF. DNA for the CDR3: TGTGCCAGTCAGGACTCCGACACAGATACGCAGTATTTT.

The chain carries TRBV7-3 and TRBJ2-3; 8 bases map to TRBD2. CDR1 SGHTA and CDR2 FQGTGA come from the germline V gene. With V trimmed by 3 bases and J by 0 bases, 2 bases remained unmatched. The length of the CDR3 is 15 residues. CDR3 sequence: CASSFGGGSTDTQYF. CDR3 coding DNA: TGTGCCAGCAGCTTTGGCGGGGGGAGCACAGATACGCAGTATTTT.

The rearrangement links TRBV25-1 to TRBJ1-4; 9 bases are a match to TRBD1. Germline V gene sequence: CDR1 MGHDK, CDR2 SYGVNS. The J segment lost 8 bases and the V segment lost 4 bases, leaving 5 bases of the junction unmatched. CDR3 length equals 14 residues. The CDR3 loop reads CASSARQGEEKLFF. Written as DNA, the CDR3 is TGTGCCAGCAGTGCCCGACAGGGGGAAGAAAAACTGTTTTTT.

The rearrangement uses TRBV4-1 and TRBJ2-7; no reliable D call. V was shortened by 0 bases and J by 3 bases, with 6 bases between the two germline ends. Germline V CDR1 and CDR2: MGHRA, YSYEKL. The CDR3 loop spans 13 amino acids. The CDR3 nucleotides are TGCGCCAGCAGCCAAGACAGGTTCTACGAGCAGTACTTC. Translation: CASSQDRFYEQYF.

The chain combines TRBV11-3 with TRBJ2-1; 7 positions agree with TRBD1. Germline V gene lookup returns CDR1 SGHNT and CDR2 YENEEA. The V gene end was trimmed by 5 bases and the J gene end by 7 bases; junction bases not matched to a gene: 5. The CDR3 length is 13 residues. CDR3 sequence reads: CASSPRDSNEQFF. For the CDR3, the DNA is TGTGCCAGCAGCCCAAGGGACAGTAATGAGCAGTTCTTC.

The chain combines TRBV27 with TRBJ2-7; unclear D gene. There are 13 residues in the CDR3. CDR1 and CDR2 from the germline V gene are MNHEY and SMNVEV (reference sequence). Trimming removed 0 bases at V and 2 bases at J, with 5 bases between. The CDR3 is CASSLSAAYEQYF. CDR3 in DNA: TGTGCCAGCAGTTTATCGGCAGCCTACGAGCAGTACTTC.

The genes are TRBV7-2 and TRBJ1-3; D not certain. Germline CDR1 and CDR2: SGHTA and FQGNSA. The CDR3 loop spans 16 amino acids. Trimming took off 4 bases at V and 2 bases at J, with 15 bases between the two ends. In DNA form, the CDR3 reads TGTGCCAGCAGCTATTCGGGATACTCGGCTGGAAACACCATATATTTT. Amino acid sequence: CASSYSGYSAGNTIYF. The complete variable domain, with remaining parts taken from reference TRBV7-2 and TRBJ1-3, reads GAGVSQSPSNKVTEKGKDVELRCDPISGHTALYWYRQSLGQGLEFLIYFQGNSAPDKSGLPSDRFSAERTGGSVSTLTIQRTQQEDSAVYLCASSYSGYSAGNTIYFGEGSWLTVV.

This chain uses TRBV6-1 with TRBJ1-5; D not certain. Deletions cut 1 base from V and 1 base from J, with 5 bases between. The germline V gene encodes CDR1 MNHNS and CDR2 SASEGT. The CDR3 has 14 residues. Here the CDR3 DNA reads TGTGCCAGCAGTGAAGTTCTCAGCAATCAGCCCCAGCATTTT. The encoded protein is CASSEVLSNQPQHF.